What follows are 26 T cell receptor beta chains derived from one specimen sequenced in a study of CD8+CD57+ T cells in acquired aplastic anemia listed by TCRdb under 2018. For sequencing, an Illumina HiSeq 2000 was employed. Profiling of TCR beta VDJ combinations and CDR3 sequences used genomic DNA as the template. TCRdb redid the processing of the public reads, applying fastp at Q25 and MiXCR, and retained in-frame beta chains. Rows are combined by CDR3 protein, so each entry shows the most common genes and DNA. The sample yields approximately 150,000 distinct CDR3 sequences; roughly 48% were counted once. The ten biggest clones cover about 1.2% of the sample. Patients chosen for sequencing had shown expansion of CD8+CD57+ cells by flow cytometry. The specimen sequenced was sorted CD4+, CD8+, or CD8+CD57+ T cells (not recorded which) from PBMCs. These receptors were taken from a human donor with aplastic anemia.

This chain links TRBV24-1 with TRBJ1-5; a weak D match, TRBD1 (5 bases). Germline V gives CDR1 KGHDR, CDR2 SFDVKD. Trimming cost V 4 bases and J 0 bases, with 6 bases left between them. The CDR3 contains 14 residues. CDR3 loop: CATSDRDSNQPQHF. For the CDR3, the DNA is TGTGCCACCAGTGACAGGGATAGCAATCAGCCCCAGCATTTT.

This clonotype has a count of ten or more. The chain couples TRBV29-1 to TRBJ2-7; D call uncertain. This CDR3 has 11 amino acids. Deletions cut 4 bases from V and 6 bases from J, with 10 bases between. Germline CDR1 SQVTM, CDR2 ANQGSEA. The CDR3 bases are TGCAGCGTTGGACATTGGGGCGAGCAGTACTTC. This translates into CSVGHWGEQYF.

CDR3 loop: CASDSGRGTQYF. The CDR3 DNA sequence: TGTGCCAGTGATTCCGGCCGGGGGACCCAGTACTTC. This sequence joins TRBV19 and TRBJ2-5; weak D call: TRBD2 (5 bases). Germline CDR1 is LNHDA and CDR2 is SQIVND (reference sequence). The CDR3 is 12 amino acids. Trimming stripped 8 bases from V and 7 bases from J, with 14 bases between.

Points on this clonotype: A read error may account for a junction end that differs from germline. CDR3 sequence: CSAEETGDTQYF. DNA for the CDR3: TGCAGCGCTGAAGAGACAGGAGATACGCAGTATTTT. V is TRBV29-1 and J is TRBJ2-3; weak D call: TRBD1 (6 bases). Germline CDR1 SQVTM, CDR2 ANQGSEA. The CDR3 extends over 12 amino acids.

This clonotype appeared many times. This chain joins TRBV12-3 or TRBV12-4 and TRBJ1-2; D not resolved. The CDR3 totals 12 residues. Trimming removed 2 bases at V and 5 bases at J, with 6 bases between. Here the CDR3 DNA reads TGTGCCAGCAGTTTAACAGCTTATGGCTACACCTTC. Protein product: CASSLTAYGYTF.

This clonotype showed up just a few times. The chain carries TRBV29-1 and TRBJ2-5; D not certain. Trimming removed 7 bases at V and 9 bases at J, with 15 bases between. The germline gives CDR1 SQVTM, CDR2 ANQGSEA. This CDR3 region has 11 residues. The CDR3 sequence is CSALDWAAQYF. CDR3 sequence (DNA): TGCAGCGCCCTAGACTGGGCCGCCCAGTACTTC.

This clonotype was counted between two and nine times. The chain combines TRBV29-1 with TRBJ1-1; weak D call: TRBD1 (5 bases). This CDR3 spans 13 amino acids. The V gene's germline CDR1 is SQVTM and CDR2 ANQGSEA. Between the trimmed V and J ends, which lost 4 bases and 1 base, there was a span of 10 bases. Written as DNA, the CDR3 is TGCAGCGTTGTCCTAACAGGGAACACTGAAGCTTTCTTT. This gives the protein CSVVLTGNTEAFF.

The chain is built from TRBV14 and TRBJ1-2; no definite D call. CDR3 length equals 15 residues. Germline V gene lookup returns CDR1 SGHDN and CDR2 FVKESK. V was cut by 0 bases and J by 2 bases, with 10 bases left in between. Written as DNA, the CDR3 is TGTGCCAGCAGCCAAGAGGCGCACCGGAACTATGGCTACACCTTC. It is translated as CASSQEAHRNYGYTF.

This rearrangement joins TRBV5-4 to TRBJ1-2; the D is unclear. V lost 4 bases and J lost 8, with 15 bases in between. The CDR3 has 13 amino acids. Germline assignment: CDR1 SGHNT and CDR2 YYREEE (reference sequence). The CDR3 region is CASSPTDFGGYTF. The CDR3 DNA reads as TGTGCCAGCAGCCCGACGGATTTTGGCGGCTACACCTTC. Together with reference TRBV5-4 and TRBJ1-2, the CDR3 gives the full variable domain: ETGVTQSPTHLIKTRGQQVTLRCSSQSGHNTVSWYQQALGQGPQFIFQYYREEENGRGNFPPRFSGLQFPNYSSELNVNALELDDSALYLCASSPTDFGGYTFGSGTRLTVV.

The rearrangement joins TRBV25-1 to TRBJ2-7; D not certain. The CDR3 is 14 amino acids. The ends were cut back, 8 bases at V and 1 base at J, with 15 bases in the middle. The germline V gene encodes CDR1 MGHDK and CDR2 SYGVNS. CDR3 sequence (DNA): TGTGCCAGCGTAAAGAAGGGTTATTCCTACGAGCAGTACTTC. Translated: CASVKKGYSYEQYF.

This sequence joins TRBV25-1 and TRBJ2-3, with D maybe TRBD2 (6 bases). Germline V gene data show CDR1 as MGHDK and CDR2 as SYGVNS. V shed 11 bases and J shed 1 base, with 16 bases lying between them. CDR3 length: 14 amino acids. CDR3 DNA: TGTGCCTCGAGGCGGGAACACGGCACAGATACGCAGTATTTT. Translation: CASRREHGTDTQYF.

The chain joins TRBV12-3 or TRBV12-4 to TRBJ2-7, with D uncertain. Trimming cost V 3 bases and J 7 bases, with 16 bases left between them. The length of the CDR3 is 14 residues. The CDR3 loop is CASSLTSKGPEQYF. The CDR3 DNA reads as TGTGCCAGCAGTTTGACGTCCAAAGGGCCGGAGCAGTACTTC.

CDR3 nucleotide sequence: TGTGCCAGCAGCGCTAGCGGGAGCACAGATACGCAGTATTTT. It specifies CASSASGSTDTQYF. The chain uses TRBV2 and TRBJ2-3; 8 nucleotides line up with TRBD2. Germline-derived CDR1 and CDR2 are SNHLY and FYNNEI. V was clipped by 6 bases and J by 0 bases; unmatched bases: 2. CDR3 length: 14 amino acids.

The V and J genes are TRBV7-7 and TRBJ2-5; 12 bases align to TRBD2. CDR3 size: 16 residues. CDR1 and CDR2 from the germline V gene are SSHAT and FNYEAQ (reference sequence). Germline trimming cut 5 bases from V and 1 base from J; bases unmatched to any gene: 5. The CDR3 loop is CASSAGLAGFQETQYF. In DNA, the CDR3 is TGTGCCAGCAGCGCGGGACTAGCGGGCTTCCAAGAGACCCAGTACTTC.

In the case of this clonotype: A much bigger clone sits one base away, suggesting this may be a read error. This chain connects TRBV12-3 or TRBV12-4 to TRBJ1-4; 11 positions agree with TRBD1. This CDR3 comprises 16 residues. CDR3 DNA sequence: TGTGCCAGCAGTACGGACAGGGGGCGGACTAATGAAAAACTGCTTTTT. This encodes CASSTDRGRTNEKLLF.

As to this clonotype: A much larger clone lies one base from this, so it may be a read error. This sequence joins TRBV6-5 and TRBJ1-1; D remains ambiguous. V lost 3 bases and J lost 10, with 9 bases in between. Germline CDR1 MNHEY, CDR2 SVGAGI. The CDR3 consists of 11 residues. CDR3 DNA: TGTGCCAGCAGTTATTCGGGTAGAGCTTTCTTT. Translating gives CASSYSGRAFF.

This chain connects TRBV3-1 to TRBJ1-1, with D maybe TRBD1 (5 bases). V was trimmed by 2 bases and J by 3 bases, leaving 10 bases between them. Germline assignment: CDR1 LGHDT and CDR2 YNNKEL (reference sequence). The CDR3 contains 14 residues. CDR3: CASSQFRGDTEAFF. Here the CDR3 DNA reads TGTGCCAGCAGCCAATTCCGGGGGGACACTGAAGCTTTCTTT.

This chain uses TRBV7-2 with TRBJ1-1; TRBD1 agrees at 7 bases. Germline V lookup: CDR1 SGHTA, CDR2 FQGNSA. Trimming removed 7 bases from V and 1 base from J; junction bases left unmatched: 9. The CDR3 is 15 residues long. The CDR3 region is CASNSYRGKNTEAFF. CDR3 in DNA: TGTGCCAGCAACTCATACAGGGGAAAGAACACTGAAGCTTTCTTT.

The genes are TRBV12-3 or TRBV12-4 and TRBJ2-7; 9 bases line up with TRBD1. With V trimmed by 6 bases and J by 5 bases, 8 bases remained unmatched. The length of the CDR3 is 14 residues. CDR3 loop: CASRAGQGRHEQYF. For the CDR3, the DNA is TGTGCCAGCAGGGCGGGACAGGGTCGGCACGAGCAGTACTTC.

The CDR3 reads CASSQSGRSNEKLFF. CDR3 DNA sequence: TGTGCCAGCAGCCAATCGGGCAGGTCGAATGAAAAACTGTTTTTT. The chain recombines TRBV4-2 with TRBJ1-4; no clear D gene. This CDR3 contains 15 residues. Per germline, CDR1 LGHNA and CDR2 YNFKEQ. The V gene lost 2 bases and the J gene lost 5 bases, with 12 bases spanning the gap.

The chain couples TRBV10-1 to TRBJ2-5; 8 bases line up with TRBD2. The CDR3 has 15 amino acids. Looked up from germline, CDR1 is WNHNN and CDR2 is SYGVQD (reference sequence). After removal of 2 bases from V and 5 bases from J, the junction contained 7 bases not matched to a gene. The CDR3 coding sequence is TGCGCCAGCAGTGAGGCCAAAGGACTAGCCGAGACCCAGTACTTC. Its translation is CASSEAKGLAETQYF.

V is TRBV5-4 and J is TRBJ2-6, with unresolved D. This CDR3 has 15 residues. CDR1 is SGHNT, CDR2 YYREEE, per germline (reference sequence). Trimming cost V 5 bases and J 1 base, with 10 bases left between them. The CDR3 sequence: CASSSMESGANVLTF. DNA of the CDR3: TGTGCCAGCAGTTCGATGGAGTCTGGGGCCAACGTCCTGACTTTC.

This clonotype came up many times. The chain employs TRBV9 and TRBJ1-5; the match to TRBD1 covers 8 bases. The junction had 0 bases not matched to a gene; V was cut back by 0 bases and J by 1 base. The CDR3 totals 15 residues. The germline V gene encodes CDR1 SGDLS and CDR2 YYNGEE. In nucleotides, the CDR3 is TGTGCCAGCAGCGTAGGGGACAGGAGCAATCAGCCCCAGCATTTT. Translating it yields CASSVGDRSNQPQHF.

This clonotype has ten or more counts. This chain joins TRBV5-1 and TRBJ2-7, with 9 bases fitting TRBD1. CDR3 size: 15 residues. V trimming: 6 bases; J trimming: 3 bases; junction bases outside the gene matches: 10. CDR1 is SGHRS and CDR2 is YFSETQ in the germline V gene. The CDR3 sequence is CASTSAGTGYYEQYF. The CDR3 bases are TGCGCCAGCACCTCCGCAGGGACAGGGTACTACGAGCAGTACTTC.

This clonotype was seen only a few times. The CDR3 protein is CATSIGTNTGELFF. The CDR3 DNA sequence: TGTGCCACCAGTATAGGAACGAACACCGGGGAGCTGTTTTTT. The gene calls are TRBV24-1 and TRBJ2-2, with D hard to call. The V and J ends lost 6 bases and 0 bases respectively, with 7 bases between them. Germline V CDR1 and CDR2: KGHDR, SFDVKD. The CDR3 totals 14 residues.

The CDR3 sequence: CATMSGGYHEQYF. For the CDR3, the DNA is TGTGCCACCATGAGCGGGGGGTACCACGAGCAGTACTTC. This chain links TRBV2 with TRBJ2-7; 9 bases are shared with TRBD2. CDR3 length: 13 residues. From germline, CDR1 is SNHLY and CDR2 FYNNEI. J lost 5 bases, V lost 10 bases, and 9 bases had no gene match.